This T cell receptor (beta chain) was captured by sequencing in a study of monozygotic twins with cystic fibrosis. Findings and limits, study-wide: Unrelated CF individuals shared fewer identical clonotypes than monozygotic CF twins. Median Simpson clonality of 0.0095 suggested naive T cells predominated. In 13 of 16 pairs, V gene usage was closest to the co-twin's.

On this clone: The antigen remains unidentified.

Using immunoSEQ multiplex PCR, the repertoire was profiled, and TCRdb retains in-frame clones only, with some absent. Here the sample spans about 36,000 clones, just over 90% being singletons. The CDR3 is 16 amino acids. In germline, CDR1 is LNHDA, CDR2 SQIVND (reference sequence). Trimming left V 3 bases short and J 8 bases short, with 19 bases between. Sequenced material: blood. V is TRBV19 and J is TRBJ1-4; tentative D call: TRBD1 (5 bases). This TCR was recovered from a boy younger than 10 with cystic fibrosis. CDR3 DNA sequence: TGTGCCAGTAGTATCTCGGGACTTGTATCGGGGGAAAAACTGTTTTTT. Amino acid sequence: CASSISGLVSGEKLFF.